This entry features one TCR beta chain sequence. Its antigen is currently unknown. Germline V CDR1 and CDR2: SGHRS, YFSETQ. V gave up 6 bases and J gave up 0 bases, with 12 bases separating them. This CDR3 is 15 amino acids long. Described treatment: over 15 received Ad26.COV2.S at low or high dose, single or two shots; a few received placebo; per-sample allocation not given. The samples were gathered on day 63 after the first injection of vaccine or placebo. TCRdb's copy holds only in-frame clones and misses some; the assay was immunoSEQ multiplex PCR. The data hold about 680,000 clones, with 89% observed a single time. These data come from a study of Ad26.COV2.S vaccination and SARS-CoV-2 variants. The study, taken as a whole, reports: Reported findings describe substantial breadth in spike-specific CD8+ and CD4+ T cell responses following vaccination.

V is TRBV5-1 and J is TRBJ1-4; a weak D match, TRBD1 (5 bases). Material: peripheral blood, obtained in a trial of Ad26.COV2.S vaccine versus placebo. The clonotype originates from a person between 18 and 59 years old who received the Ad26.COV2.S COVID-19 vaccine or a placebo. CDR3 sequence (DNA): TGCGCCAGCACCGAGTTAGGGGCAACTAATGAAAAACTGTTTTTT. Translating gives CASTELGATNEKLFF.